This T cell receptor beta chain is drawn from a study of T cells after yellow fever vaccination. Study as a whole: Researchers used SMART-Seq v4 Ultra Low Input to prepare fractions that had low cell numbers. Study results and caveats: After the booster, approximately 96% of CD4 and about nine tenths of CD8 primary-response clones were re-detected. Abundant clonotypes from the bulk population could contaminate FACS-sorted repertoires.

This clonotype has at least ten counts. What it binds is unknown. The study made its TCR cDNA through 5'RACE template switching. That step introduced a universal primer site along with UMIs. TCRdb reanalysed the 5' RACE reads using MiXCR and keeps one entry per CDR3 protein. The sample shows roughly 79,000 distinct CDR3 sequences, about 7.3% of them seen only once. The germline gives CDR1 LNHNV, CDR2 YYDKDF (reference sequence). The CDR3 covers 15 residues. Between the trimmed V and J ends, which lost 0 bases and 6 bases, there was a span of 12 bases. This sequence joins TRBV15 and TRBJ1-5, with TRBD1 as a possible D gene (6 bases). The sequence was obtained from a man aged 18 to 35 who received the YFV17D yellow fever vaccine. This specimen was CD8+ T cells sorted from PBMCs, taken 10 to 11 days after the first yellow fever vaccination. CDR3 amino acids: CATSRDRGKVQPQHF. The CDR3 nucleotides read TGTGCCACCAGCAGAGATAGGGGGAAGGTTCAGCCCCAGCATTTT. Using reference TRBV15 and TRBJ1-5 for the parts outside the CDR3, the full variable domain is DAMVIQNPRYQVTQFGKPVTLSCSQTLNHNVMYWYQQKSSQAPKLLFHYYDKDFNNEADTPDNFQSRRPNTSFCFLDIRSPGLGDTAMYLCATSRDRGKVQPQHFGDGTRLSIL.